This paragraph reports one T cell receptor beta chain. The data are from a study of shared clonotypes between healthy human individuals. Produced via immunoSEQ multiplex PCR; TCRdb's table is partial and in-frame only. The profile shows about 1 million clones, around 74% of them singletons. V lost 5 bases and J lost 4; bases outside the gene matches: 8. The germline gives CDR1 SGHAT, CDR2 FQNNGV. The CDR3 spans 15 residues. Recent vaccinations or acute infections were absent in the healthy HIV-negative adult donors. Specimen: memory CD4+ T cells sorted from blood. The sample's subset: CD45RA-negative fraction. The receptor was derived from a man aged 18 to 29 in good health. J is TRBJ1-2 and V is TRBV11-2; 9 bases agree with TRBD1. CDR3 in amino acids: CASSQNGQGIYGYTF. For the CDR3, the DNA is TGTGCCAGCAGCCAAAACGGACAGGGGATCTATGGCTACACCTTC.